This T cell receptor (beta chain) was captured by sequencing in a study of T cell clonotyping in hematopoietic cell transplantation. The study, taken as a whole, reports: Pathologically expanded recipient clonotypes increased progressively from day 30 to day 180 as diversity fell.

Comment on this clone: The antigen is undetermined.

Assay: immunoSEQ multiplex PCR; the TCRdb copy retains only in-frame clones and omits some. This table holds some 9,300 clones, 60% to 80% found once. This sequence originates from a male patient aged 40-55 years who had an allogeneic stem cell transplant from a related donor, so the T cells may come from the graft donor. Some clones in this sample may be carry-over from other donors' samples. The sequencing used PBMCs, collected 180 days after allogeneic stem cell transplant.

CDR3 sequence (DNA): TGTGCCAGTAGTATAAACGTAGGGGGCAGGGATGCCGGGGAGCTGTTTTTT. Encoded protein: CASSINVGGRDAGELFF. The gene calls are TRBV19 and TRBJ2-2; 7 bases align to TRBD1. CDR1 and CDR2 from the germline V gene are LNHDA and SQIVND (reference sequence). The junction had 12 bases not matched to a gene; V was cut back by 2 bases and J by 6 bases. The CDR3 spans 17 residues.